The 17 T cell receptor beta chains reported below all come from one sample, sequenced in a study of blood T cell repertoires in COVID-19. The protocol was immunoSEQ multiplex PCR, while the TCRdb copy is restricted to in-frame clones and leaves out a portion. The data contain a few hundred thousand clones, about 88% of them seen just once; the ten biggest clones take up 3.5% to 4.5%. What was sequenced was peripheral blood. These receptors all stem from a man in his sixties who had recovered from COVID-19.

This chain links TRBV7-2 with TRBJ2-7; TRBD2 agrees at 11 bases. Germline-derived CDR1 and CDR2 are SGHTA and FQGNSA. The CDR3 is 16 residues long. V lost 1 base and J lost 2; bases outside the gene matches: 4. The CDR3 region has the DNA TGTGCCAGCAGCTTAGTGACTAGCGGGGAGACCTACGAGCAGTACTTC. Protein product: CASSLVTSGETYEQYF.

The V call is TRBV5-1, the J call TRBJ1-1, with a possible D match to TRBD1 (6 bases). Germline CDR1 and CDR2: SGHRS and YFSETQ. Trimming cost V 4 bases and J 0 bases, with 13 bases left between them. This CDR3 contains 15 residues. In nucleotides, the CDR3 is TGCGCCAGCAGCCCTAGCGGGGGCCTGAACACTGAAGCTTTCTTT. Amino acid sequence: CASSPSGGLNTEAFF.

The J gene is TRBJ1-4, the V gene TRBV2, with D perhaps TRBD1 (5 bases). This CDR3 has 14 residues. In germline, CDR1 is SNHLY, CDR2 FYNNEI. Between the trimmed V and J ends, which lost 6 bases and 7 bases, there was a span of 15 bases. CDR3 sequence: CASSPQGGGEKLFF. The CDR3 region has the DNA TGTGCCAGCAGCCCCCAGGGAGGAGGTGAAAAACTGTTTTTT.

The J gene is TRBJ1-1, the V gene TRBV11-2; 8 nucleotides line up with TRBD1. The CDR3 is 14 amino acids. CDR1 SGHAT and CDR2 FQNNGV come from the germline V gene. V was clipped by 11 bases and J by 6 bases; unmatched bases: 14. The CDR3 region has the DNA TGTGCCGGCACGAACGACAGGGGCTTGCCTGAAGCTTTCTTT. Residues: CAGTNDRGLPEAFF.

This chain uses TRBV7-2 with TRBJ2-5, with D unclear. Germline V lookup: CDR1 SGHTA, CDR2 FQGNSA. V was shortened by 0 bases and J by 1 base, with 9 bases between the two germline ends. The CDR3 length is 15 residues. The CDR3, as DNA: TGTGCCAGCAGCTTAGCGCCAACTATCCAAGAGACCCAGTACTTC. As protein: CASSLAPTIQETQYF.

V gene TRBV5-1 combines with J gene TRBJ1-3; D call uncertain. The CDR3 spans 15 residues. The germline V gene encodes CDR1 SGHRS and CDR2 YFSETQ. V shed 2 bases and J shed 0 bases, with 9 bases lying between them. CDR3 amino acids: CASSFGGSSGNTIYF. CDR3 nucleotide sequence: TGCGCCAGCAGCTTCGGCGGAAGCTCTGGAAACACCATATATTTT.

This clone was recorded only once. The V gene is TRBV9, the J gene TRBJ1-2; 7 bases match TRBD1. The junction had 8 bases not matched to a gene; V was cut back by 4 bases and J by 8 bases. CDR1 and CDR2 from the germline V gene are SGDLS and YYNGEE. This CDR3 has 13 amino acids. Here the CDR3 reads CASSLEGGHGYTF. The CDR3 DNA reads TGTGCCAGCAGCCTAGAAGGGGGCCACGGCTACACCTTC.

The chain couples TRBV27 to TRBJ2-7; 10 positions match TRBD1. Trimming removed 6 bases from V and 4 bases from J; junction bases left unmatched: 9. The germline V gene has CDR1 MNHEY and CDR2 SMNVEV (reference sequence). The CDR3 spans 15 residues. CDR3 nucleotides: TGTGCCAGCAGATACCCCCGGACAGGGGGGTACGAGCAGTACTTC. Protein: CASRYPRTGGYEQYF.

CDR3 DNA: TGTGCCAGCAGCCAAGATCCTCCGTTCTGGAGCTCCTATAATTCACCCCTCCACTTT. Amino acids: CASSQDPPFWSSYNSPLHF. This chain connects TRBV3-1 (or the pseudogene TRBV3-2) to TRBJ1-6; no reliable D call. The CDR3 has 19 residues. The germline V and J ends were trimmed by 0 bases and 0 bases, with 15 bases remaining between them. CDR1 is LGHDT and CDR2 is YNNKEL in the germline V gene (reference sequence).

As concerns this clone: This CDR3 is also generated by other DNA sequences in the sample. This sequence joins TRBV5-1 and TRBJ2-4; 7 positions agree with TRBD2. J gave up 4 bases and V 0 bases, and 7 bases lay outside the gene matches. CDR1 and CDR2 (germline): SGHRS, YFSETQ. The CDR3 length is 16 residues. The CDR3 DNA is TGCGCCAGCAGCTTGGGATCGGGGGGAACAAAAAACATTCAGTACTTC. Protein: CASSLGSGGTKNIQYF.

In its sample, this clone was seen once. V usage is TRBV27 and J usage is TRBJ1-1; possibly TRBD1 for D (6 bases). Germline-derived CDR1 and CDR2 are MNHEY and SMNVEV (reference sequence). V dropped 6 bases and J dropped 2 bases, with 13 bases sitting between them. This CDR3 spans 14 amino acids. In DNA form, the CDR3 reads TGTGCCAGCAGATTAGGGGGACATAACACTGAAGCTTTCTTT. Amino acid sequence: CASRLGGHNTEAFF.

V usage is TRBV19 and J usage is TRBJ1-5; D not certain. The V and J ends lost 6 bases and 1 base respectively, with 16 bases between them. Germline CDR1 reads LNHDA; CDR2 reads SQIVND (reference sequence). CDR3 length: 16 residues. This CDR3 is CASSYLGGSSNQPQHF. The CDR3 DNA reads TGTGCCAGTAGCTACCTGGGAGGGTCAAGCAATCAGCCCCAGCATTTT.

The rearrangement joins TRBV11-1 to TRBJ2-7; D is undetermined. Germline loops: CDR1 SGHAT, CDR2 FQDESV (reference sequence). The CDR3 is made up of 15 amino acids. V was trimmed by 6 bases and J by 0 bases, leaving 15 bases between them. The CDR3 coding sequence is TGTGCCAGCAGTTACACAGAAGGAAGCTCCTACGAGCAGTACTTC. Translation: CASSYTEGSSYEQYF.

V gene TRBV5-4 combines with J gene TRBJ2-7; 8 positions match TRBD1. CDR1 is SGHNT and CDR2 is YYREEE in the germline V gene (reference sequence). The CDR3 totals 14 residues. Unmatched junction bases numbered 4, after V lost 2 bases and J lost 3 bases. The CDR3 DNA reads as TGTGCCAGCAGCTTTGGACAGGGAGGCTACGAGCAGTACTTC. Encoded protein: CASSFGQGGYEQYF.

V gene TRBV19 combines with J gene TRBJ2-5, with D perhaps matching TRBD1 (5 bases). CDR1 LNHDA and CDR2 SQIVND come from the germline V gene (reference sequence). The CDR3 is made up of 13 amino acids. Trimming took 3 bases from V and 4 from J, leaving 9 bases between them. CDR3 nucleotide sequence: TGTGCCAGTAGTATCTGGGGCGGAGAGACCCAGTACTTC. Its protein is CASSIWGGETQYF.

V usage is TRBV1 and J usage is TRBJ1-2; the table's D call, TRBD1, was not checked against the DNA. TRBV1 is assigned pseudogene status. The CDR3 runs to 15 residues. CDR3 region: CTSSQDNTGAYGYTF. The CDR3 nucleotides read TGCACCAGCAGCCAAGATAACACAGGAGCATATGGCTACACCTTC.

The chain employs TRBV29-1 and TRBJ1-1; weak D call: TRBD1 (6 bases). V lost 6 bases and J 6 bases, leaving 11 bases between the germline ends. This CDR3 comprises 11 residues. Germline V gives CDR1 SQVTM, CDR2 ANQGSEA. The CDR3 DNA is TGCAGCGTCACAGGGTTCCCTGAAGCTTTCTTT. This sequence encodes CSVTGFPEAFF.